Shown below are 19 T cell receptor beta chains from a single sample sequenced in a study of human T cells and chemical hapten exposure. Noted time point: patch test 1, 2 weeks after DPC sensitization. Specified treatment: therapeutic diphenylcyclopropenone sensitization with weekly scalp DPC. TCRdb re-analysed the RACE reads in MiXCR, keeping a single row per CDR3 protein. The data contain 70,000 to 75,000 distinct CDR3 sequences, around 30% of them singletons. Source: whole blood, taken in connection with sensitization to the hapten diphenylcyclopropenone (DPC). The source of these receptors is a man aged 35-49 years with alopecia areata. Some clones in this sample may be carry-over from other donors' samples.

The rearrangement joins TRBV28 to TRBJ1-2, with D tentatively TRBD1 (5 bases). Per germline, CDR1 MDHEN and CDR2 SYDVKM. The V end was cut by 6 bases, the J end by 4 bases, with 12 bases between. The CDR3 is 13 amino acids. CDR3 sequence (DNA): TGTGCCAGCAGCCCTTATGGGGGCTATGGCTACACCTTC. The encoded protein is CASSPYGGYGYTF.

This chain connects TRBV20-1 to TRBJ1-6; 9 bases are a match to TRBD1. This CDR3 spans 16 amino acids. Germline lookup yields CDR1 DFQATT and CDR2 SNEGSKA (reference sequence). Trimming took 1 base from V and 6 from J; bases not matched to a gene: 7. The CDR3: CSARGVQGAPNSPLHF. The CDR3 coding sequence is TGCAGTGCTAGAGGGGTACAGGGGGCGCCTAATTCACCCCTCCACTTT.

This clonotype was seen a handful of times. Sequence at one end of the junction differs from germline and may be a read error. The chain joins TRBV2 to TRBJ1-1; D possibly corresponds to TRBD1 (6 bases). Germline CDR1 reads SNHLY; CDR2 reads FYNNEI. This CDR3 has 8 residues. The CDR3, as DNA: TGTGCCAGCAGTGGGACAGACTTT. This encodes CASSGTDF.

V usage is TRBV20-1 and J usage is TRBJ2-2; D is uncertain. Trimming removed 0 bases at V and 3 bases at J, with 8 bases between. The CDR3 length is 14 residues. Germline V gene sequence: CDR1 DFQATT, CDR2 SNEGSKA (reference sequence). CDR3 sequence: CSARDHGYTGELFF. The CDR3 bases are TGCAGTGCTAGAGATCACGGGTACACCGGGGAGCTGTTTTTT.

The chain uses TRBV27 and TRBJ2-6, with D perhaps TRBD1 (5 bases). Germline loops: CDR1 MNHEY, CDR2 SMNVEV (reference sequence). The V end lost 4 bases, the J end lost 2 bases, and 15 bases lay between the germline ends. CDR3 size: 17 residues. The CDR3 sequence is CASSSRGFVAGANVLTF. The CDR3 region has the DNA TGTGCCAGCAGTTCAAGGGGCTTTGTGGCTGGGGCCAACGTCCTGACTTTC.

The chain links TRBV5-1 to TRBJ2-7; no definite D call. V gave up 2 bases and J gave up 0 bases, with 9 bases separating them. Looked up from germline, CDR1 is SGHRS and CDR2 is YFSETQ. The CDR3 extends over 14 amino acids. The CDR3 DNA sequence: TGCGCCAGCAGCTTTGGACCAAGCTCCTACGAGCAGTACTTC. Encoded protein: CASSFGPSSYEQYF.

This clonotype was counted a few times. The genes are TRBV20-1 and TRBJ2-7; D ambiguous. CDR1 and CDR2 from the germline V gene are DFQATT and SNEGSKA (reference sequence). The CDR3 is made up of 12 amino acids. Trimming cost V 5 bases and J 2 bases, with 10 bases left between them. For the CDR3, the DNA is TGCAGTGCTCCGGGTCAGACCTACGAGCAGTACTTC. Amino acid sequence: CSAPGQTYEQYF.

This clonotype was found a few times. The chain joins TRBV5-1 to TRBJ2-3, with a possible D match to TRBD2 (6 bases). This CDR3 region has 16 residues. Germline V gene data show CDR1 as SGHRS and CDR2 as YFSETQ. V shed 3 bases and J shed 5 bases, with 19 bases lying between them. CDR3 bases: TGCGCCAGCAGCTCCGGGACTGCCGCCCAGGTAGATACGCAGTATTTT. Residues: CASSSGTAAQVDTQYF. The whole variable domain, remainder taken from reference TRBV5-1 and TRBJ2-3, is KAGVTQTPRYLIKTRGQQVTLSCSPISGHRSVSWYQQTPGQGLQFLFEYFSETQRNKGNFPGRFSGRQFSNSRSEMNVSTLELGDSALYLCASSSGTAAQVDTQYFGPGTRLTVL.

In this sample, this clonotype turned up many times. The CDR3 reads CASSQWGGKGYTF. In DNA form, the CDR3 reads TGTGCCAGCAGCCAATGGGGGGGGAAGGGCTACACCTTC. The genes are TRBV7-2 and TRBJ1-2; D possibly corresponds to TRBD1 (5 bases). This CDR3 spans 13 amino acids. Germline values: CDR1 SGHTA, CDR2 FQGNSA. Trimming cost V 5 bases and J 8 bases, with 15 bases left between them.

The chain is built from TRBV7-9 and TRBJ1-1; TRBD1 agrees at 7 bases. There are 16 residues in the CDR3. The germline CDR1 and CDR2 sequences are SEHNR and FQNEAQ (reference sequence). J lost 0 bases, V lost 5 bases, and 9 bases had no gene match. DNA for the CDR3: TGTGCCAGCAGCCCCCCGCGACAGGGTTTGAACACTGAAGCTTTCTTT. Translation gives CASSPPRQGLNTEAFF.

This clonotype was observed a handful of times. The gene calls are TRBV3-1 and TRBJ1-3; D is perhaps TRBD1 (6 bases). The germline CDR1 and CDR2 sequences are LGHDT and YNNKEL (reference sequence). This CDR3 is built from 15 residues. Trimming left V 5 bases short and J 5 bases short, with 16 bases between. The CDR3 here is CASSILQGGRNTIYF. The CDR3 nucleotides are TGTGCCAGCAGCATACTACAGGGAGGAAGAAACACCATATATTTT.

The chain recombines TRBV7-2 with TRBJ1-1; 7 bases match TRBD1. Germline trimming cut 1 base from V and 1 base from J; bases unmatched to any gene: 3. The CDR3 length is 15 residues. Germline CDR1 reads SGHTA; CDR2 reads FQGNSA. The CDR3 coding sequence is TGTGCCAGCAGCTTAGGCGGGACAGAGAACACTGAAGCTTTCTTT. Translated, it gives CASSLGGTENTEAFF.

CDR3 residues: CASSGLAGGDTQYF. CDR3 in DNA: TGCGCCAGCAGCGGACTAGCGGGAGGGGATACGCAGTATTTT. This chain uses TRBV10-2 with TRBJ2-3; 15 positions agree with TRBD2. With 6 bases clipped from V and 6 bases from J, the junction kept 1 base outside the gene matches. This CDR3 spans 14 amino acids. The germline gives CDR1 WSHSY, CDR2 SAAADI.

The CDR3 DNA follows: TGTGCCAGCAGCGAGGTAAACTATGGCTACACCTTC. As protein: CASSEVNYGYTF. The genes are TRBV12-3 or TRBV12-4 and TRBJ1-2; no definite D call. The ends were cut back, 6 bases at V and 2 bases at J, with 7 bases in the middle. The CDR3 is 12 residues long.

This clonotype was seen more than once but under ten times. V usage is TRBV28 and J usage is TRBJ1-1; no clear D gene. The CDR3 totals 13 residues. The ends were cut back, 2 bases at V and 5 bases at J, with 9 bases in the middle. Germline V lookup: CDR1 MDHEN, CDR2 SYDVKM. This CDR3 reads CASSLPARTEAFF. The CDR3 DNA follows: TGTGCCAGCAGTTTACCCGCCCGGACTGAAGCTTTCTTT.

The gene calls are TRBV28 and TRBJ1-2; the match to TRBD1 covers 8 bases. Losses at the gene ends were 7 bases for V and 5 bases for J; bases not matched to a gene: 12. The CDR3 has 15 residues. Germline V gene sequence: CDR1 MDHEN, CDR2 SYDVKM. The CDR3 spells CASNSPGGPVYGYTF. CDR3 coding DNA: TGTGCCAGCAATTCACCAGGGGGCCCTGTATATGGCTACACCTTC.

In this sample, this clonotype turned up once. This chain joins TRBV7-9 and TRBJ2-7; TRBD1 aligns across 7 bases. Trimming at V came to 6 bases and at J to 3 bases, leaving 11 bases not matched to a gene. This CDR3 region has 15 residues. Germline CDR1 SEHNR, CDR2 FQNEAQ (reference sequence). Written as DNA, the CDR3 is TGTGCCAGCAGTCAGCCGGGGACAGCCAACTACGAGCAGTACTTC. Translated: CASSQPGTANYEQYF.

The chain uses TRBV3-1 and TRBJ2-7, with D possibly matching TRBD1 (5 bases). The CDR3 extends over 15 amino acids. Germline V gives CDR1 LGHDT, CDR2 YNNKEL (reference sequence). V dropped 4 bases and J dropped 2 bases, with 15 bases sitting between them. CDR3 protein: CASSLRQKGPYEQYF. CDR3 DNA sequence: TGTGCCAGCAGCCTTAGACAGAAAGGTCCCTACGAGCAGTACTTC.

V and J are TRBV20-1 and TRBJ2-5, with a tentative D call TRBD2 (6 bases). The CDR3 runs to 15 residues. V was shortened by 1 base and J by 3 bases, with 15 bases between the two germline ends. Germline V gives CDR1 DFQATT, CDR2 SNEGSKA (reference sequence). The CDR3 loop reads CSARVAASAEETQYF. The DNA of the CDR3 is TGCAGTGCTAGAGTCGCGGCTAGCGCCGAAGAGACCCAGTACTTC.